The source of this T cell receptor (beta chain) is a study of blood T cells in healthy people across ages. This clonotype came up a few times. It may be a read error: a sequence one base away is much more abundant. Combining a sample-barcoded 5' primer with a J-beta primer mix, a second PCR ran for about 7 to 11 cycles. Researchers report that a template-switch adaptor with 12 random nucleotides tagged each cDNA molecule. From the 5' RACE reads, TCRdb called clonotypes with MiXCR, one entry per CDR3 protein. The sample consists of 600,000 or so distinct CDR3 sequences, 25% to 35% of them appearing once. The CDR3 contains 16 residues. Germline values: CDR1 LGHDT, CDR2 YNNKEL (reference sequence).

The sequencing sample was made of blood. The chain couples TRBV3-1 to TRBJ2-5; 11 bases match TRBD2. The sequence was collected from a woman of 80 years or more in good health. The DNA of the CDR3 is TGTGCCAGCAGCCAAGACCGACTAGCGGGGAAAGAGGCCCAGTACTTC. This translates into CASSQDRLAGKEAQYF.